These 23 T cell receptor beta chains originate from one sample sequenced in a study of blood T cell repertoires in COVID-19. Clones were sequenced by immunoSEQ multiplex PCR, and TCRdb holds only the in-frame ones, with some missing. The table has 210,000 or so clones, 75% to 85% seen once. Sequenced sample: PBMCs or T cells enriched from blood (not recorded which). The receptors originated from a woman between 40 and 55 years old with acute COVID-19.

The gene calls are TRBV6-5 and TRBJ2-5, with 7 bases fitting TRBD1. CDR1 is MNHEY and CDR2 is SVGAGI in the germline V gene. The CDR3 spans 13 residues. V trimming: 6 bases; J trimming: 2 bases; junction bases outside the gene matches: 3. The CDR3 reads CASSRQGQETQYF. The CDR3 DNA reads as TGTGCCAGCAGCCGACAGGGTCAAGAGACCCAGTACTTC.

This clone was seen a few times. The rearrangement links TRBV19 to TRBJ2-1, with 7 positions matching TRBD2. CDR3 length equals 17 residues. In germline, CDR1 is LNHDA, CDR2 SQIVND (reference sequence). Unmatched junction bases numbered 13, after V lost 3 bases and J lost 5 bases. In DNA form, the CDR3 reads TGTGCCAGTAGTATGTCGATTGGGCGGGAGTACCACAATGAGCAGTTCTTC. It yields the protein CASSMSIGREYHNEQFF.

The rearrangement links TRBV6-6 to TRBJ1-2, with D unclear. From germline, CDR1 is MNHNY and CDR2 SVGAGI (reference sequence). This CDR3 has 15 amino acids. Trimming took off 0 bases at V and 8 bases at J, with 16 bases between the two ends. The CDR3 DNA is TGTGCCAGCAGTTACTCGAAAGGCCGGGATTCGGGCTACACCTTC. This gives the protein CASSYSKGRDSGYTF.

J is TRBJ2-2 and V is TRBV28; 14 nucleotides match TRBD2. V dropped 7 bases and J dropped 5; count of bases not matched to a gene: 6. The CDR3 is 16 residues long. Germline CDR1 is MDHEN and CDR2 is SYDVKM. Written as DNA, the CDR3 is TGTGCCAGCAACCCGGGACTAGCGGGAGAGACCGGGGAGCTGTTTTTT. Protein product: CASNPGLAGETGELFF. The full variable domain, its missing parts supplied by reference TRBV28 and TRBJ2-2, is DVKVTQSSRYLVKRTGEKVFLECVQDMDHENMFWYRQDPGLGLRLIYFSYDVKMKEKGDIPEGYSVSREKKERFSLILESASTNQTSMYLCASNPGLAGETGELFFGEGSRLTVL.

The chain links TRBV19 to TRBJ2-1; 10 bases are shared with TRBD2. Trimming took 1 base from V and 8 from J; bases not matched to a gene: 14. Germline CDR1 and CDR2: LNHDA and SQIVND (reference sequence). The CDR3 length is 18 residues. CDR3 sequence reads: CASSIVGLAGDWGDEQFF. The CDR3 DNA reads TGTGCCAGTAGTATAGTGGGGCTAGCGGGGGATTGGGGTGATGAGCAGTTCTTC.

The V gene is TRBV10-3, the J gene TRBJ1-6, with 10 bases identical to TRBD1. This CDR3 has 17 amino acids. Germline V gives CDR1 ENHRY, CDR2 SYGVKD. The V gene end was trimmed by 3 bases and the J gene end by 9 bases; junction bases not matched to a gene: 11. The CDR3 bases are TGTGCCATCAGTGATATCCTTCGTGGGACAGGGGTTTCACCCCTCCACTTT. Amino acid sequence: CAISDILRGTGVSPLHF.

The gene calls are TRBV29-1 and TRBJ2-7, with D perhaps matching TRBD2 (5 bases). V was clipped by 7 bases and J by 5 bases, with 12 bases between them. Germline V gene data show CDR1 as SQVTM and CDR2 as ANQGSEA. The CDR3 loop spans 11 amino acids. The CDR3 nucleotides are TGCAGCGCCGGGAACCTCGACGAGCAGTACTTC. Residues: CSAGNLDEQYF.

The sample holds a few counts of this clone. The chain is built from TRBV6-2 or TRBV6-3 and TRBJ1-5; possible D gene TRBD1, 5 bases. The CDR3 covers 16 residues. Germline loops: CDR1 MNHEY, CDR2 SVGEGT. Trimming removed 4 bases at V and 2 bases at J, with 15 bases between. CDR3 coding DNA: TGTGCCAGCAGTTCCGGGGGGAGGGGCCGCAATCAGCCCCAGCATTTT. Translating it yields CASSSGGRGRNQPQHF.

The V gene is TRBV5-1, the J gene TRBJ2-1; unclear D gene. The CDR3 extends over 13 amino acids. Germline CDR1 and CDR2: SGHRS and YFSETQ. V lost 4 bases to trimming and J lost 7 bases, with 12 bases between them. In DNA form, the CDR3 reads TGCGCCAGCAGCGCGGAATTTGTGAATGAGCAGTTCTTC. This translates into CASSAEFVNEQFF. The full variable domain, completed using reference TRBV5-1 and TRBJ2-1, is KAGVTQTPRYLIKTRGQQVTLSCSPISGHRSVSWYQQTPGQGLQFLFEYFSETQRNKGNFPGRFSGRQFSNSRSEMNVSTLELGDSALYLCASSAEFVNEQFFGPGTRLTVL.

The V call is TRBV2, the J call TRBJ2-3; tentative D call: TRBD2 (6 bases). CDR1 and CDR2 from the germline V gene are SNHLY and FYNNEI. The V and J ends lost 8 bases and 11 bases respectively, with 20 bases between them. The CDR3 has 13 amino acids. The CDR3 bases are TGTGCCAGCGTTGGATGGGGGGACGGTGAGCAGTATTTT. This codes for CASVGWGDGEQYF.

The J gene is TRBJ1-5, the V gene TRBV9; tentative D call: TRBD1 (6 bases). Germline V gene sequence: CDR1 SGDLS, CDR2 YYNGEE. The CDR3 totals 15 residues. V was clipped by 4 bases and J by 0 bases, with 11 bases between them. In DNA form, the CDR3 reads TGTGCCAGCAGCCCGGACAGCCATAGCAATCAGCCCCAGCATTTT. Amino acids: CASSPDSHSNQPQHF. The full variable domain, in which reference TRBV9 and TRBJ1-5 provide the parts outside the CDR3, is DSGVTQTPKHLITATGQRVTLRCSPRSGDLSVYWYQQSLDQGLQFLIQYYNGEERAKGNILERFSAQQFPDLHSELNLSSLELGDSALYFCASSPDSHSNQPQHFGDGTRLSIL.

The chain is built from TRBV5-1 and TRBJ2-5, with 13 bases aligning to TRBD2. Germline trimming cut 1 base from V and 4 bases from J; bases unmatched to any gene: 4. This CDR3 spans 16 amino acids. CDR1 and CDR2 from the germline V gene are SGHRS and YFSETQ. The chain's CDR3 is CASSLSRTSGGETQYF. CDR3 bases: TGCGCCAGCAGCTTGTCTCGGACTAGCGGGGGAGAGACCCAGTACTTC.

The chain is built from TRBV7-3 and TRBJ2-1; D uncertain. The CDR3 is made up of 13 amino acids. V lost 5 bases and J 7 bases, leaving 12 bases between the germline ends. Germline V gene lookup returns CDR1 SGHTA and CDR2 FQGTGA. This CDR3 reads CASSPISGNEQFF. The CDR3 DNA sequence: TGTGCCAGCAGCCCCATTTCCGGGAATGAGCAGTTCTTC. Based on the CDR3 plus reference TRBV7-3 and TRBJ2-1, the full variable domain is GAGVSQTPSNKVTEKGKYVELRCDPISGHTALYWYRQSLGQGPEFLIYFQGTGAADDSGLPNDRFFAVRPEGSVSTLKIQRTERGDSAVYLCASSPISGNEQFFGPGTRLTVL.

V is TRBV7-2 and J is TRBJ1-2, with D tentatively TRBD1 (6 bases). The CDR3 has 14 amino acids. Trimming removed 5 bases at V and 2 bases at J, with 12 bases between. From germline, CDR1 is SGHTA and CDR2 FQGNSA. CDR3: CASSPDRRNYGYTF. CDR3 bases: TGTGCCAGCAGCCCTGACAGGAGAAACTATGGCTACACCTTC.

The chain uses TRBV28 and TRBJ2-2; 7 bases match TRBD2. The CDR3 is 15 amino acids. J was trimmed by 4 bases and V by 5 bases; bases with no gene match: 7. Germline values: CDR1 MDHEN, CDR2 SYDVKM. CDR3 protein: CASSPPSGGTGELFF. CDR3 DNA sequence: TGTGCCAGCAGTCCCCCTAGCGGTGGCACCGGGGAGCTGTTTTTT.

This chain connects TRBV7-3 to TRBJ1-5; D remains unclear. In germline, CDR1 is SGHTA, CDR2 FQGTGA. The CDR3 is 14 amino acids. The germline V and J ends were trimmed by 1 base and 2 bases, with 6 bases remaining between them. DNA of the CDR3: TGTGCCAGCAGCTTAAAACACGGCAATCAGCCCCAGCATTTT. Its translation: CASSLKHGNQPQHF.

V usage is TRBV28 and J usage is TRBJ2-2; TRBD2 aligns across 12 bases. The CDR3 contains 16 residues. V trimming: 7 bases; J trimming: 4 bases; junction bases outside the gene matches: 7. Germline lookup yields CDR1 MDHEN and CDR2 SYDVKM. The CDR3 sequence: CASNPSGRAGTGELFF. The CDR3, as DNA: TGTGCCAGCAATCCTAGCGGGAGGGCCGGCACCGGGGAGCTGTTTTTT.

This rearrangement joins TRBV10-1 to TRBJ1-5, with D possibly TRBD1 on 5 matching bases. The V gene's germline CDR1 is WNHNN and CDR2 SYGVQD (reference sequence). The CDR3 contains 14 residues. The ends were cut back, 6 bases at V and 5 bases at J, with 14 bases in the middle. As DNA, the CDR3 is TGCGCCAGCAGCGGGACTCAAGGACATCAGCCCCAGCATTTT. Translating it yields CASSGTQGHQPQHF.

The genes are TRBV7-9 and TRBJ1-3; D might be TRBD1 (6 bases). Trimming took 6 bases from V and 4 from J, leaving 16 bases between them. Germline assignment: CDR1 SEHNR and CDR2 FQNEAQ (reference sequence). CDR3 length: 15 residues. The CDR3 region has the DNA TGTGCCAGCAGTTTTCACAGGGCTGGAGGAAACACCATATATTTT. Its protein product is CASSFHRAGGNTIYF.

The rearrangement links TRBV11-2 to TRBJ2-2, with D unclear. CDR1 and CDR2 from the germline V gene are SGHAT and FQNNGV. This CDR3 spans 13 amino acids. V was trimmed by 4 bases and J by 1 base, leaving 4 bases between them. For the CDR3, the DNA is TGTGCCAGCAGCTCTAGGAACACCGGGGAGCTGTTTTTT. Protein sequence: CASSSRNTGELFF.

V and J are TRBV9 and TRBJ1-2; D gene unclear. The V end lost 4 bases, the J end lost 4 bases, and 11 bases lay between the germline ends. Germline CDR1 SGDLS, CDR2 YYNGEE. The length of the CDR3 is 13 residues. The CDR3 nucleotides are TGTGCCAGCAGCCACGGTGGAGTCTATGGCTACACCTTC. It codes for CASSHGGVYGYTF.

V gene TRBV9 combines with J gene TRBJ1-2, with D tentatively TRBD1 (6 bases). Trimming shortened V by 0 bases and J by 3 bases, and 12 bases separated the two germline ends. In germline, CDR1 is SGDLS, CDR2 YYNGEE. This CDR3 has 15 residues. The CDR3 bases are TGTGCCAGCAGCGTAGCTATGGGGGCCCACTATGGCTACACCTTC. Translating gives CASSVAMGAHYGYTF.

This rearrangement joins TRBV7-2 to TRBJ2-4; TRBD1 aligns across 9 bases. In germline, CDR1 is SGHTA, CDR2 FQGNSA. V lost 3 bases, J lost 11 bases, and 8 bases stayed unmatched. CDR3 length: 14 amino acids. The CDR3 region is CASSFRRDRVLQYF. CDR3 coding DNA: TGTGCCAGCAGCTTTCGTCGGGACAGGGTTCTTCAGTACTTC.